This T cell receptor (beta chain) was obtained from a study of tumor-infiltrating lymphocytes in primary liver carcinoma. Trimming took off 7 bases at V and 10 bases at J, with 10 bases between the two ends. The CDR3 contains 11 residues. Investigators took RNA and DNA out together from about 20-30 mg of unsorted bulk tissue. A primer in the constant region served to generate TCR beta cDNA from approximately 500 ng of total RNA. Slightly modified ARM-PCR with three nested multiplex PCR rounds yielded TCR beta libraries. The opening two PCR rounds, around 9 cycles each, paired TRBV1-TRBV30 forward primers with a C-beta reverse primer. One entry per CDR3 protein results from TCRdb running MiXCR on the multiplex PCR reads. Counted here are approximately 110,000 distinct CDR3 sequences, approximately 64% occurring once; the ten biggest clones make up about 8%.

The sample was liver tumor tissue from sampling region 3. Subset defined: tumor region T3, left-lateral pole. V usage is TRBV12-3 or TRBV12-4 and J usage is TRBJ1-4, with unresolved D. This TCR derives from an older woman with primary liver carcinoma and hepatitis B virus infection. In nucleotides, the CDR3 is TGTGCCAGCATGGGTGTTGGAAAACTGTTTTTT. It translates to CASMGVGKLFF.